A single sample is the source of the 8 T cell receptor beta chains below, sequenced in a study of human T cells and chemical hapten exposure. TCRdb processed the RACE reads anew with MiXCR; each CDR3 protein has one entry. Of around 99,000 distinct CDR3 sequences in the sample, roughly 9.6% were seen once. Time point given: patch test 2, 6 weeks after DPC sensitization. Documented treatment: therapeutic diphenylcyclopropenone sensitization with weekly scalp DPC. The sample in question was whole blood, obtained in connection with sensitization to the hapten diphenylcyclopropenone (DPC). The receptor source for this set is a man in his forties with alopecia areata. Some clones in this sample may be carry-over from other donors' samples.

This chain joins TRBV5-6 and TRBJ1-2; D gene uncertain. V was shortened by 6 bases and J by 6 bases, with 15 bases between the two germline ends. The germline CDR1 and CDR2 sequences are SGHDT and YYEEEE. This CDR3 contains 13 residues. This chain's CDR3 is CASTLYGPHGYTF. CDR3 nucleotide sequence: TGTGCCAGCACTTTGTACGGACCCCATGGCTACACCTTC.

The rearrangement links TRBV24-1 to TRBJ2-3; 8 positions agree with TRBD2. The V segment lost 9 bases and the J segment 4 bases; nucleotides outside the gene matches: 17. Germline V gene sequence: CDR1 KGHDR, CDR2 SFDVKD. The CDR3 spans 17 residues. The CDR3 nucleotides are TGTGCCACCTCGGGGACTAGTTGGGGGGCCTCCCCAGATACGCAGTATTTT. As protein: CATSGTSWGASPDTQYF.

There are a few counts of this clonotype. This sequence joins TRBV10-3 and TRBJ1-1; 7 bases fit TRBD1. The CDR3 is made up of 15 amino acids. Trimming took 5 bases from V and 1 from J; bases not matched to a gene: 7. Germline V gene sequence: CDR1 ENHRY, CDR2 SYGVKD. The CDR3 region is CAISPRRGQNTEAFF. CDR3 bases: TGTGCCATCAGTCCTCGTAGGGGGCAGAACACTGAAGCTTTCTTT.

The chain carries TRBV28 and TRBJ2-3; possibly TRBD2 for D (6 bases). The germline CDR1 and CDR2 sequences are MDHEN and SYDVKM. Between the trimmed V and J ends, which lost 6 bases and 2 bases, there was a span of 12 bases. This CDR3 spans 14 amino acids. This CDR3 reads CASSSGLPTDTQYF. CDR3 bases: TGTGCCAGCAGCTCCGGACTACCCACAGATACGCAGTATTTT. The complete variable domain, with remaining parts taken from reference TRBV28 and TRBJ2-3, reads DVKVTQSSRYLVKRTGEKVFLECVQDMDHENMFWYRQDPGLGLRLIYFSYDVKMKEKGDIPEGYSVSREKKERFSLILESASTNQTSMYLCASSSGLPTDTQYFGPGTRLTVL.

This clonotype was seen ten or more times. This chain links TRBV10-3 with TRBJ2-3; TRBD2 matches at 11 bases. After removal of 6 bases from V and 2 bases from J, the junction contained 1 base not matched to a gene. CDR3 length: 14 amino acids. Per germline, CDR1 ENHRY and CDR2 SYGVKD. The CDR3 DNA is TGTGCCATCAGGACTAGCGGGACCACAGATACGCAGTATTTT. Its translation is CAIRTSGTTDTQYF.

A remark on this clonotype: Relative to the germline gene, one junction end is altered; a read error may explain this. The chain uses TRBV12-3 or TRBV12-4 and TRBJ1-4; 7 nucleotides line up with TRBD1. The CDR3 covers 14 residues. For the CDR3, the DNA is TGTGCCAGCAGCCCACAGGGGAGGAATGAAAAACTGCTTTTT. Translation gives CASSPQGRNEKLLF.

This clonotype occurred a few times. The V and J genes are TRBV3-1 and TRBJ2-7; 11 bases match TRBD2. There are 16 residues in the CDR3. V was pared by 1 base and J by 5 bases, with 7 bases of the junction left unmatched. The germline CDR1 and CDR2 sequences are LGHDT and YNNKEL (reference sequence). The CDR3 bases are TGTGCCAGCAGCCAAGGCCCTAGCGGGAGGTATGACGAGCAGTACTTC. Residues: CASSQGPSGRYDEQYF.

Worth noting for this clonotype: This could be a read error, since a much larger clone is one nucleotide away. The rearrangement links TRBV12-3 or TRBV12-4 to TRBJ1-2; D is ambiguous. This CDR3 has 12 residues. Between the trimmed V and J ends, which lost 6 bases and 5 bases, there was a span of 10 bases. The CDR3: CASSRSWYGYTF. The CDR3 coding sequence is TGTGCCAGCAGCAGGAGCTGGTATGGCTACACCTTC.